A single sample is the source of the 29 T cell receptor beta chains below, sequenced in a study of identical twins. In TCRdb, the 5' RACE reads were re-called with MiXCR into one record per CDR3 protein. The sample comprises more than 1.5 million distinct CDR3 sequences, about 32% of which are singletons, and over 0.25% rests with the top ten. The sequencing sample was made of cord blood. All receptors derive from a newborn girl in good health.

The sample holds a few counts of this clonotype. The chain employs TRBV7-2 and TRBJ2-7, with 10 bases identical to TRBD2. Germline values: CDR1 SGHTA, CDR2 FQGNSA. The CDR3 extends over 15 amino acids. V dropped 1 base and J dropped 7; count of bases not matched to a gene: 7. The CDR3 DNA reads TGTGCCAGCAGCTTAGGGGTAGCGGGAGGTGGGGAGCAGTACTTC. Translation: CASSLGVAGGGEQYF.

The chain uses TRBV20-1 and TRBJ2-2; 7 bases are a match to TRBD2. Germline V gene data show CDR1 as DFQATT and CDR2 as SNEGSKA (reference sequence). V was clipped by 0 bases and J by 4 bases; unmatched bases: 2. The CDR3 has 14 residues. In DNA, the CDR3 is TGCAGTGCTAGAGATCAGCGGGGCACCGGGGAGCTGTTTTTT. Protein sequence: CSARDQRGTGELFF.

The J gene is TRBJ2-7, the V gene TRBV7-2, with 7 bases fitting TRBD2. Unmatched junction bases numbered 9, after V lost 1 base and J lost 0 bases. CDR1 is SGHTA and CDR2 is FQGNSA in the germline V gene. The CDR3 consists of 17 residues. The CDR3 DNA sequence: TGTGCCAGCAGCTTAGTGTCGGCGGGGGATAGCTCCTACGAGCAGTACTTC. This codes for CASSLVSAGDSSYEQYF.

This clonotype was found a few times. This chain connects TRBV2 to TRBJ2-1; 8 nucleotides line up with TRBD2. The V segment lost 4 bases and the J segment 0 bases; nucleotides outside the gene matches: 11. Germline CDR1 SNHLY, CDR2 FYNNEI. There are 18 residues in the CDR3. CDR3 residues: CASSALLGSGGSYNEQFF. The CDR3, as DNA: TGTGCCAGCAGTGCCCTCCTCGGGAGCGGGGGCTCCTACAATGAGCAGTTCTTC.

There are many counts of this clonotype. The rearrangement uses TRBV27 and TRBJ2-7, with a possible D match to TRBD1 (6 bases). The V gene lost 6 bases and the J gene lost 3 bases, with 15 bases spanning the gap. The CDR3 contains 14 residues. The germline gives CDR1 MNHEY, CDR2 SMNVEV (reference sequence). CDR3 nucleotide sequence: TGTGCCAGCAGCCGAGGGACATTAGGCTACGAGCAGTACTTC. Residues: CASSRGTLGYEQYF.

In its sample, this clonotype was seen a few times. The gene calls are TRBV6-1 and TRBJ1-4; D is uncertain. Germline V gene data show CDR1 as MNHNS and CDR2 as SASEGT. The CDR3 runs to 16 residues. Between the trimmed V and J ends, which lost 1 base and 4 bases, there was a span of 13 bases. DNA of the CDR3: TGTGCCAGCAGTGAAGATTTGGGCAGACTTAATGAAAAACTGTTTTTT. Its protein product is CASSEDLGRLNEKLFF.

The chain has TRBV28 and TRBJ1-5, with a weak D call TRBD1 (6 bases). This CDR3 is built from 18 residues. Germline-derived CDR1 and CDR2 are MDHEN and SYDVKM. The V end was cut by 1 base, the J end by 2 bases, with 18 bases between. The CDR3 DNA sequence: TGTGCCAGCAGTTTATTCCCCGAATACAGGGTACGCAATCAGCCCCAGCATTTT. Amino acid sequence: CASSLFPEYRVRNQPQHF.

This clonotype was detected only a few times. V gene TRBV27 combines with J gene TRBJ2-1; 12 bases line up with TRBD2. Per germline, CDR1 MNHEY and CDR2 SMNVEV (reference sequence). The CDR3 runs 15 residues. J was trimmed by 9 bases and V by 5 bases; bases with no gene match: 8. The CDR3 is CASSPRLAGAPEQFF. The CDR3 region has the DNA TGTGCCAGCAGTCCACGACTAGCGGGAGCCCCTGAGCAGTTCTTC.

This chain connects TRBV5-1 to TRBJ1-3, with 8 bases fitting TRBD1. Trimming at V came to 4 bases and at J to 5 bases, leaving 11 bases not matched to a gene. Germline lookup yields CDR1 SGHRS and CDR2 YFSETQ. The CDR3 contains 16 residues. The CDR3 nucleotides read TGCGCCAGCAGCCTGCCGACAGGGGCAAATAGAAACACCATATATTTT. It specifies CASSLPTGANRNTIYF.

In this sample, this clonotype turned up a few times. The V call is TRBV21-1, the J call TRBJ1-6. TRBV21-1 is recorded as a pseudogene. This CDR3 has 20 amino acids. This CDR3 reads CASSKSGGSPYNSYNSPPHF. The DNA of the CDR3 is TGTGCCAGCAGCAAATCAGGAGGGTCCCCTTACAACTCCTATAATTCACCCCCCCACTTT.

The rearrangement joins TRBV7-9 to TRBJ1-4; D is uncertain. Trimming took 1 base from V and 4 from J, leaving 10 bases between them. Germline V gene lookup returns CDR1 SEHNR and CDR2 FQNEAQ (reference sequence). CDR3 length equals 15 residues. This chain's CDR3 is CASSLGGSNNEKLFF. The CDR3 DNA sequence: TGTGCCAGCAGCTTAGGTGGCAGCAATAATGAAAAACTGTTTTTT.

V and J are TRBV19 and TRBJ2-7; the match to TRBD1 covers 9 bases. The tail of the sequence fits TRBJ2-4 better, so the J call may be wrong. Germline CDR1 reads LNHDA; CDR2 reads SQIVND (reference sequence). This CDR3 is built from 15 residues. CDR3 protein: CASSIGQGERNIQYF. CDR3 sequence (DNA): TGTGCCAGTAGTATAGGACAGGGGGAAAGAAACATTCAGTACTTC.

The chain recombines TRBV20-1 with TRBJ2-7; 11 bases map to TRBD1. Trimming at V came to 6 bases and at J to 3 bases, leaving 7 bases not matched to a gene. The germline V gene has CDR1 DFQATT and CDR2 SNEGSKA (reference sequence). The CDR3 covers 14 residues. The CDR3 here is CSAAGQGGLYEQYF. The CDR3, as DNA: TGCAGTGCCGCGGGACAGGGGGGCCTCTACGAGCAGTACTTC.

This rearrangement joins TRBV5-5 to TRBJ2-1; D may be TRBD2 (6 bases). Germline values: CDR1 SGHKS, CDR2 YYEKEE (reference sequence). Trimming cost V 7 bases and J 3 bases, with 17 bases left between them. The CDR3 runs to 15 residues. CDR3 nucleotides: TGTGCCAGCGGTGCGGGGCAGGGTGGCTACAATGAGCAGTTCTTC. Translated, it gives CASGAGQGGYNEQFF.

The V and J genes are TRBV10-3 and TRBJ2-7, with D maybe TRBD1 (5 bases). Germline V gene data show CDR1 as ENHRY and CDR2 as SYGVKD. This CDR3 comprises 13 residues. V was trimmed by 5 bases and J by 1 base, leaving 9 bases between them. CDR3 in DNA: TGTGCCATCAGTCTACAGGAATCCTACGAGCAGTACTTC. It translates to CAISLQESYEQYF.

This clonotype was counted only a few times. The chain uses TRBV20-1 and TRBJ2-1, with D perhaps given as TRBD1 or TRBD2 (5 bases each). This CDR3 is 17 amino acids long. V lost 0 bases and J lost 3, with 18 bases in between. The germline CDR1 and CDR2 sequences are DFQATT and SNEGSKA (reference sequence). This CDR3 reads CSARDPLRGGFYNEQFF. CDR3 nucleotide sequence: TGCAGTGCTAGAGATCCCCTGAGGGGCGGGTTCTACAATGAGCAGTTCTTC.

V usage is TRBV6-2 or TRBV6-3 and J usage is TRBJ1-1; perhaps TRBD1 as D (6 bases). The CDR3 covers 13 residues. The V gene's germline CDR1 is MNHEY and CDR2 SVGEGT. V lost 4 bases and J 8 bases, leaving 14 bases between the germline ends. The CDR3 is CASSFSTGPEAFF. CDR3 sequence (DNA): TGTGCCAGCAGTTTTTCGACAGGCCCAGAAGCTTTCTTT.

This chain uses TRBV29-1 with TRBJ2-1; D gene uncertain. Per the germline V gene, CDR1 is SQVTM and CDR2 is ANQGSEA. The V gene lost 1 base and the J gene lost 10 bases, with 11 bases spanning the gap. The CDR3 is 12 residues long. In DNA form, the CDR3 reads TGCAGCGTTGAAGGCGTCTCCTACGAGCAGTTCTTC. It codes for CSVEGVSYEQFF.

This clonotype was seen a handful of times. This sequence joins TRBV20-1 and TRBJ2-3; 9 nucleotides match TRBD2. V shed 5 bases, J shed 2 bases, and the junction held 5 bases outside the gene matches. CDR3 size: 14 residues. CDR1 and CDR2 from the germline V gene are DFQATT and SNEGSKA (reference sequence). CDR3 bases: TGCAGTGCTCAGCTAGCGGGAATCACAGATACGCAGTATTTT. Translating it yields CSAQLAGITDTQYF.

This clonotype was detected only once. The gene calls are TRBV24-1 and TRBJ2-2; the D gene is possibly TRBD2 (6 bases). This CDR3 is built from 14 residues. The germline V and J ends were trimmed by 2 bases and 7 bases, with 10 bases remaining between them. The V gene's germline CDR1 is KGHDR and CDR2 SFDVKD. The CDR3 loop reads CATSDWEEDGELFF. The CDR3 DNA sequence: TGTGCCACCAGTGATTGGGAGGAGGACGGGGAGCTGTTTTTT.

This clonotype came up a few times. The chain links TRBV25-1 to TRBJ2-2; 8 bases are shared with TRBD1. Germline CDR1 MGHDK, CDR2 SYGVNS. The CDR3 is 17 amino acids. V was pared by 1 base and J by 1 base, with 5 bases of the junction left unmatched. CDR3 protein: CASSEWTTGENTGELFF. The CDR3 nucleotides read TGTGCCAGCAGTGAATGGACGACAGGGGAGAACACCGGGGAGCTGTTTTTT.

This clonotype showed up just a few times. The chain has TRBV4-2 and TRBJ1-6; D unclear. The CDR3 covers 15 residues. Trimming took 2 bases from V and 3 from J, leaving 8 bases between them. Germline CDR1 is LGHNA and CDR2 is YNFKEQ. The CDR3 region has the DNA TGTGCCAGCAGCCAACCTTCTGGCTATAATTCACCCCTCCACTTT. Translated: CASSQPSGYNSPLHF.

The rearrangement links TRBV2 to TRBJ2-1; maybe TRBD2 (5 bases). The CDR3 length is 17 residues. Germline assignment: CDR1 SNHLY and CDR2 FYNNEI. V lost 3 bases and J 0 bases, leaving 15 bases between the germline ends. Here the CDR3 reads CASSDSLRRVSYNEQFF. As DNA, the CDR3 is TGTGCCAGCAGTGATTCTTTGAGGCGGGTCTCCTACAATGAGCAGTTCTTC.

The chain joins TRBV5-1 to TRBJ1-1, with a tentative D call TRBD1 (6 bases). Germline V gives CDR1 SGHRS, CDR2 YFSETQ. There are 15 residues in the CDR3. V was clipped by 2 bases and J by 4 bases, with 15 bases between them. The CDR3: CASSFTAGVSTEAFF. As DNA, the CDR3 is TGCGCCAGCAGCTTCACAGCAGGGGTGAGCACTGAAGCTTTCTTT.

V is TRBV2 and J is TRBJ2-1; a weak D match, TRBD1 (5 bases). V was clipped by 2 bases and J by 8 bases, with 16 bases between them. The CDR3 extends over 15 amino acids. The germline gives CDR1 SNHLY, CDR2 FYNNEI. This CDR3 reads CASSEINRRKDEQFF. The CDR3 nucleotides are TGTGCCAGCAGTGAAATAAACAGGCGGAAAGATGAGCAGTTCTTC.

This clonotype was recorded a few times. The chain links TRBV5-1 to TRBJ1-1, with no clear D. CDR3 length: 13 amino acids. The germline gives CDR1 SGHRS, CDR2 YFSETQ. Trimming took off 3 bases at V and 3 bases at J, with 9 bases between the two ends. The CDR3 DNA follows: TGCGCCAGCAGCTCTTGGGGAGACACTGAAGCTTTCTTT. It specifies CASSSWGDTEAFF.

This clonotype has only a few counts. CDR3 nucleotides: TGTGCCAGCAAAAACGACAGGGGTAACTATGGCTACACCTTC. As protein: CASKNDRGNYGYTF. This chain uses TRBV27 with TRBJ1-2; TRBD1 matches 8 bases. CDR3 size: 14 residues. V shed 7 bases, J shed 1 base, and the junction held 5 bases outside the gene matches. Germline lookup yields CDR1 MNHEY and CDR2 SMNVEV (reference sequence).

This sequence joins TRBV5-1 and TRBJ2-7; D call uncertain. Germline CDR1 and CDR2: SGHRS and YFSETQ. V was clipped by 0 bases and J by 3 bases, with 16 bases between them. The CDR3 length is 16 residues. For the CDR3, the DNA is TGCGCCAGCAGCTTGGCTTCTCCGGAAAACGGCTACGAGCAGTACTTC. Translation gives CASSLASPENGYEQYF.

The sample holds one count of this clonotype. This rearrangement joins TRBV6-6 to TRBJ2-5, with 10 bases identical to TRBD2. CDR3 size: 17 residues. Germline V gene sequence: CDR1 MNHNY, CDR2 SVGAGI (reference sequence). The trim removed 0 bases at V and 0 bases at J, leaving 4 bases unmatched. CDR3 amino acids: CASSYSGLADNQETQYF. The CDR3 nucleotides are TGTGCCAGCAGTTACTCCGGACTAGCGGACAACCAAGAGACCCAGTACTTC.